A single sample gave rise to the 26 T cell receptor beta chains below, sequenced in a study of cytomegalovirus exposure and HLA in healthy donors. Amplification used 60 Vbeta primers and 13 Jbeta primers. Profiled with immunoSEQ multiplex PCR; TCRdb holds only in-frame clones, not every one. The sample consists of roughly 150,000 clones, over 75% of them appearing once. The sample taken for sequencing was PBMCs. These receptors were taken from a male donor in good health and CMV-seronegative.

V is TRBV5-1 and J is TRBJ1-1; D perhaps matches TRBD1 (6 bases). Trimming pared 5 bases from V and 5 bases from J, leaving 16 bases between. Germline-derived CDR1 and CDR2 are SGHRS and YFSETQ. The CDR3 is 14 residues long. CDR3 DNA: TGCGCCAGCAGGGAATCCAGGGGTTGGACTGAAGCTTTCTTT. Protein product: CASRESRGWTEAFF.

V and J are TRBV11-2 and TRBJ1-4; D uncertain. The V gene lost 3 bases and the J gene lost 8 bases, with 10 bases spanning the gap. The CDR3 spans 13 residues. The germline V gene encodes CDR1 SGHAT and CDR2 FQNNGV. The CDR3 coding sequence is TGTGCCAGCAGCTTCCAATTGACAGAAAAACTGTTTTTT. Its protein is CASSFQLTEKLFF.

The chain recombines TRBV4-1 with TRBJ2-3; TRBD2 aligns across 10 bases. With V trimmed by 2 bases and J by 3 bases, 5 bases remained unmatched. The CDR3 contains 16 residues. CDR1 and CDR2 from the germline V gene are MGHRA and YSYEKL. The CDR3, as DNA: TGCGCCAGCAGCCAAAAGGTAGCGGGGGGAACAGATACGCAGTATTTT. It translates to CASSQKVAGGTDTQYF.

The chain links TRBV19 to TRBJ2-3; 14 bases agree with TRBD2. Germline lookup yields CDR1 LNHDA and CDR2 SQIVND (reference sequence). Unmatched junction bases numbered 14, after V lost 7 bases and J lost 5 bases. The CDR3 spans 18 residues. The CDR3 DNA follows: TGTGCCAGTACCCCCGGGACTAGCGGGGGAGGGCCGCGAGATACGCAGTATTTT. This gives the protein CASTPGTSGGGPRDTQYF.

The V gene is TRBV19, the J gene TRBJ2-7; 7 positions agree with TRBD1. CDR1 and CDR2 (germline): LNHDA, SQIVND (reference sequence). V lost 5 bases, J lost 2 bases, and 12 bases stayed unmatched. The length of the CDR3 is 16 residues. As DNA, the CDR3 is TGTGCCAGTAGTGCCGGGACAGTCCAACAGCCCTACGAGCAGTACTTC. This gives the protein CASSAGTVQQPYEQYF.

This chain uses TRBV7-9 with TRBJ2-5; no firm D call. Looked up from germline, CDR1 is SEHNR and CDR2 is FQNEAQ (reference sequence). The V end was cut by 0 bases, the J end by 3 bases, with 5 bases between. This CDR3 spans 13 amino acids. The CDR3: CASSLALEETQYF. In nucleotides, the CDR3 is TGTGCCAGCAGCTTAGCGCTAGAAGAGACCCAGTACTTC.

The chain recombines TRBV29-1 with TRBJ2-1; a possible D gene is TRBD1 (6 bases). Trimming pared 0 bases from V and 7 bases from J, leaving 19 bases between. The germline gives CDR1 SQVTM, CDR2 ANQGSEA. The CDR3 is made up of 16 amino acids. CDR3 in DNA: TGCAGCGTTGAAGATCAGTGGCAGGGGCTTACAAATGAGCAGTTCTTC. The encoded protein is CSVEDQWQGLTNEQFF.

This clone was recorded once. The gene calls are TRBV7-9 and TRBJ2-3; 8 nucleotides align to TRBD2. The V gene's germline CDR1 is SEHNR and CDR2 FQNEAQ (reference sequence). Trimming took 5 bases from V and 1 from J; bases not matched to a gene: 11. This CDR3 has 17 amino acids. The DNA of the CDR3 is TGTGCCAGCAGCGGCTCGGGAGGGAGGGAAGGCACAGATACGCAGTATTTT. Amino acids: CASSGSGGREGTDTQYF.

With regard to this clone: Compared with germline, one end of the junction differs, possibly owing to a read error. CDR3 in amino acids: CAISAGTANSYEQYF. The CDR3 DNA follows: TGTGCCATCAGTGCCGGGACAGCGAACTCCTACGAGCAGTACTTC. The rearrangement links TRBV6-5 to TRBJ2-7, with TRBD1 matching over 7 bases. CDR1 and CDR2 (germline): MNHEY, SVGAGI. CDR3 size: 15 residues.

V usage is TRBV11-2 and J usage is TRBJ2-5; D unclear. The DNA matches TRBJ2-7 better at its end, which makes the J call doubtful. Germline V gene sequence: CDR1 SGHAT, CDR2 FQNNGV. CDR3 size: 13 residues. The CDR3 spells CASSLAVSYEQYF. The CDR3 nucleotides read TGTGCCAGCAGCTTAGCGGTGTCCTACGAGCAGTACTTC.

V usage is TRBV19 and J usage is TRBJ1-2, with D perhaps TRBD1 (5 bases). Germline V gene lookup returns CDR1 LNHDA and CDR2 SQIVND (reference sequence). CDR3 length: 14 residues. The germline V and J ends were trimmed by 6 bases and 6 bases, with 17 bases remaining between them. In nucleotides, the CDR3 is TGTGCCAGTAGCCGGACAAGGGTAGTCAATGGCTACACCTTC. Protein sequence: CASSRTRVVNGYTF. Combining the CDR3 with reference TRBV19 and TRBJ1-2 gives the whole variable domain DGGITQSPKYLFRKEGQNVTLSCEQNLNHDAMYWYRQDPGQGLRLIYYSQIVNDFQKGDIAEGYSVSREKKESFPLTVTSAQKNPTAFYLCASSRTRVVNGYTFGSGTRLTVV.

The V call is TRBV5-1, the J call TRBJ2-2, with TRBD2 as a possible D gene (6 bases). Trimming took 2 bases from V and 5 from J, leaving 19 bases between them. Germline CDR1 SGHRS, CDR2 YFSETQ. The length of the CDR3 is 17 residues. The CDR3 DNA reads TGCGCCAGCAGCTTTGTACCGGCTTCAGGAGGGACCGGGGAGCTGTTTTTT. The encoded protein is CASSFVPASGGTGELFF.

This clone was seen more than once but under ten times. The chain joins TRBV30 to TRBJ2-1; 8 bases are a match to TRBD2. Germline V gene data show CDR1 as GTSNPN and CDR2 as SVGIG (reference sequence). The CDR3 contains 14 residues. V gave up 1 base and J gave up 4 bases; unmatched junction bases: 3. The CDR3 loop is CAWSDSGAYNEQFF. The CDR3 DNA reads TGTGCCTGGAGTGATAGCGGGGCTTACAATGAGCAGTTCTTC.

CDR3 bases: TGTGCCAGCAGTCTGGGACTAGCGGGGGGGGAGACCCAGTACTTC. This gives the protein CASSLGLAGGETQYF. V is TRBV2 and J is TRBJ2-5; 16 bases agree with TRBD2. This CDR3 spans 15 amino acids. With V trimmed by 5 bases and J by 5 bases, 2 bases remained unmatched. Germline lookup yields CDR1 SNHLY and CDR2 FYNNEI.

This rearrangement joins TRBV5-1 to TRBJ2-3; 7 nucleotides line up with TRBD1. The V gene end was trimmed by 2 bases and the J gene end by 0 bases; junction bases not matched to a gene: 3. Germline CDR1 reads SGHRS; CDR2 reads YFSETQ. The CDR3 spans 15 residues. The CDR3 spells CASSFRDRSTDTQYF. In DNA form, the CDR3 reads TGCGCCAGCAGCTTCCGGGACAGAAGCACAGATACGCAGTATTTT.

Written as DNA, the CDR3 is TGTGCCAGTAGTATGGGCTCAGGGCCCAGCCACTACCGAGATATAAACATTCAGTACTTC. Translation gives CASSMGSGPSHYRDINIQYF. This chain connects TRBV19 to TRBJ2-4; D is perhaps TRBD1 (5 bases). The CDR3 is 20 residues long. Trimming cost V 3 bases and J 6 bases, with 30 bases left between them. Per the germline V gene, CDR1 is LNHDA and CDR2 is SQIVND (reference sequence).

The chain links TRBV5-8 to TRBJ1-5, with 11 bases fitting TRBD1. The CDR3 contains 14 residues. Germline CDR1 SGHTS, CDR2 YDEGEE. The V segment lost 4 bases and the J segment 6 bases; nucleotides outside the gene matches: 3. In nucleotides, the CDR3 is TGTGCCAGCAGCCTGGACAGGGGGCCTCAGCCCCAGCATTTT. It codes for CASSLDRGPQPQHF.

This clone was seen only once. CDR3 DNA sequence: TGTGCCAGCAGTCCCGGGACTTTTATGCGTGAGCAGTTCTTC. Its translation: CASSPGTFMREQFF. This chain links TRBV6-6 with TRBJ2-1; D perhaps matches TRBD2 (6 bases). Trimming pared 5 bases from V and 9 bases from J, leaving 17 bases between. CDR3 length: 14 residues. Germline CDR1 is MNHNY and CDR2 is SVGAGI (reference sequence).

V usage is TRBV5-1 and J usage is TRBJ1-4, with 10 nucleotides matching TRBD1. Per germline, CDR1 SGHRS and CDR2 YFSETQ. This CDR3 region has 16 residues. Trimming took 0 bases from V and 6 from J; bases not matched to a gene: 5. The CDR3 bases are TGCGCCAGCAGCTTGGCTCCGGGGACAGGGGATGAAAAACTGTTTTTT. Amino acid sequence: CASSLAPGTGDEKLFF.

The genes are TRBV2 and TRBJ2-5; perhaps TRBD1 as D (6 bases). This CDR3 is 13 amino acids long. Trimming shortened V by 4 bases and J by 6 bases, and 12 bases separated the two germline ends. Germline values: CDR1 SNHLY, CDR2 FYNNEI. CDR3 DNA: TGTGCCAGCAGTGTGGGCCAGGGGCAGACCCAGTACTTC. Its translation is CASSVGQGQTQYF.

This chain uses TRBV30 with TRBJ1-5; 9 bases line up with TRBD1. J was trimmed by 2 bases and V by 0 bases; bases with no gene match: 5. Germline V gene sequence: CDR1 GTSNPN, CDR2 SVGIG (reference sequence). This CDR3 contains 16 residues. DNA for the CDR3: TGTGCCTGGAGTGTACAACAGGGGGCTCGCAATCAGCCCCAGCATTTT. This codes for CAWSVQQGARNQPQHF.

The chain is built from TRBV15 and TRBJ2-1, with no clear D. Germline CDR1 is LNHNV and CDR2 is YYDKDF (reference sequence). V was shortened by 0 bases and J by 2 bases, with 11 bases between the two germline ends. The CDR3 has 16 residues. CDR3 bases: TGTGCCACCAGCAGAGATCACTTTAAAACCTACAATGAGCAGTTCTTC. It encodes CATSRDHFKTYNEQFF.

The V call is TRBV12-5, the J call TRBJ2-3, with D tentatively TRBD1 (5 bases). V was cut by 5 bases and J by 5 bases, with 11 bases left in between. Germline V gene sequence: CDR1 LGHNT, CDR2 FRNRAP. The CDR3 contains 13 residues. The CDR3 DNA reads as TGTGCTAGTGGTCAACAGGCTATAGATACGCAGTATTTT. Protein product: CASGQQAIDTQYF.

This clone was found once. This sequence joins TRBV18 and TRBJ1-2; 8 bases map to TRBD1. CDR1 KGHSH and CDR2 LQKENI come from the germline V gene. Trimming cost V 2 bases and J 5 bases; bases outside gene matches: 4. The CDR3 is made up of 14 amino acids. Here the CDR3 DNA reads TGTGCCAGCTCACCAGCCGGGACAGGTTATGGCTACACCTTC. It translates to CASSPAGTGYGYTF.

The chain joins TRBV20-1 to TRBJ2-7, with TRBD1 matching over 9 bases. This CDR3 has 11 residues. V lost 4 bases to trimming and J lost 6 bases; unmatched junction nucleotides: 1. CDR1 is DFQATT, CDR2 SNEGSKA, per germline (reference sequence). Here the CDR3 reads CSATTGGEQYF. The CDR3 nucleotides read TGCAGTGCTACGACAGGGGGCGAGCAGTACTTC.

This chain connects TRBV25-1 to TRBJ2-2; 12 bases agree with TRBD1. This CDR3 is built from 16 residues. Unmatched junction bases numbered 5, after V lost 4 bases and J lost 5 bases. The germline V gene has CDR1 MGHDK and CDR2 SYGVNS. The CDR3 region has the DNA TGTGCCAGCAGTGGGGGACAGGGGGCGAGAACCGGGGAGCTGTTTTTT. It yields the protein CASSGGQGARTGELFF.